This T cell receptor beta chain came from a study of blood T cell repertoires in COVID-19 (dated by TCRdb to 2018 to 2020). As for the study more broadly: Samples covering the acute and convalescent phases of COVID-19 were provided by collaborators in the United States, Italy and Spain. The material from the prospective study consisted of cDNA or gDNA derived from T cells, B-cell-depleted T cells, or PBMCs. Deeply sampled blood TCRbeta repertoires from subjects exposed to, actively infected with, or recovered from COVID-19 were included in the dataset. The repertoires were released in a freely available public database intended as a resource for research on the immune response to SARS-CoV-2. Samples came from the ongoing ImmuneRACE study (first 160 participants) plus 1,254 subjects from 6 global collaborators. Sample metadata almost always included a de-identified subject ID, COVID-19 status, age in years and sex. Where HLA class I and class II types were available, the types were taken from metadata supplied by the sample provider, not from assay-based typing. The investigation overall reported the following: Clinical and demographic metadata were provided uncurated, with the amount varying by source and participant.

Collaborating institutions collected whole blood in K2EDTA tubes following their own protocols. Collaborator samples were shipped for TCRbeta analysis as frozen whole blood, isolated PBMCs, or DNA extracted from either sample type. The junction carries 5 bases between V and J, which are trimmed by 6 bases and 3 bases respectively. The CDR3, from cysteine to phenylalanine, totals 11 residues. The read is trimmed to its CDR3 DNA, 33 bases read in frame from base 1. For CDR1 and CDR2, the germline V gene (reference sequence) lists MNHEY and SMNVEV. In the case of this clone: No cognate antigen has been identified for it. The sample holds no much larger clone one base away, and base qualities are not on file.

The immunoSEQ Assay, a bias-controlled multiplex PCR, was used to amplify TCRbeta CDR3 regions from genomic DNA. Per the source publication's procedure: Within the assay, amplification of reference gene primers was used to estimate how many nucleated cells each sample contained. Sequence reads were collapsed and filtered to measure the absolute abundance of every unique TCRbeta CDR3 rearrangement. For each sample, productive Simpson clonality was calculated as the square root of Simpson's diversity index across productive rearrangements. The immuneACCESS repertoire file appears here via TCRdb, limited to in-frame rearrangements. These files lack a portion of the clones; in checked studies, under half of the deficit traces to unresolved V genes, and the cause of the others is not known. V and J calls and clone size follow that table, whereas D and trimming were derived from the DNA. The sample table contains under 200,000 clones; only one count was recorded for roughly 88% of them. Of the sample, approximately 2% is held by the ten largest clones.

The sequenced sample was peripheral blood. The rearrangement joined TRBV27 to TRBJ1-1; no D segment can be confidently identified. This receptor was taken from a man between 18 and 29 years old with acute or convalescent COVID-19. The CDR3 reads as follows: CASSPDTEAFF. The nucleotides read TGTGCCAGCAGCCCTGACACTGAAGCTTTCTTT.